A single sample gave rise to the 21 T cell receptor beta chains below, sequenced in a study of blood T cells in healthy people across ages. Primers used in a second PCR of about 7 to 12 cycles were a sample-barcoded 5' primer and a J-beta primer mix. From the 5' RACE reads, TCRdb called clonotypes with MiXCR, one entry per CDR3 protein. The sample holds 550,000 to 750,000 distinct CDR3 sequences, approximately 21% seen once. Material for sequencing was blood. The receptor source for this set is a man between 65 and 85 years old in good health.

There are a few counts of this clonotype. The CDR3 spells CAISANGLAGVPGELFF. DNA for the CDR3: TGTGCCATCAGTGCGAATGGACTAGCGGGAGTTCCCGGGGAGCTGTTTTTT. The V gene is TRBV10-3, the J gene TRBJ2-2; 13 bases map to TRBD2. With 4 bases clipped from V and 6 bases from J, the junction kept 8 bases outside the gene matches. Germline loops: CDR1 ENHRY, CDR2 SYGVKD. The CDR3 runs 17 residues.

The V call is TRBV2, the J call TRBJ2-2, with D unclear. The CDR3 is 14 residues long. Germline assignment: CDR1 SNHLY and CDR2 FYNNEI. Trimming cost V 5 bases and J 1 base, with 8 bases left between them. CDR3 DNA: TGTGCCAGCAGTTTCAGACAGAACACCGGGGAGCTGTTTTTT. It specifies CASSFRQNTGELFF. The whole variable domain, filled in from reference TRBV2 and TRBJ2-2, reads EPEVTQTPSHQVTQMGQEVILRCVPISNHLYFYWYRQILGQKVEFLVSFYNNEISEKSEIFDDQFSVERPDGSNFTLKIRSTKLEDSAMYFCASSFRQNTGELFFGEGSRLTVL.

The table lists this clonotype with many counts. J is TRBJ2-1 and V is TRBV20-1, with D possibly TRBD2 on 7 matching bases. V was trimmed by 6 bases and J by 6 bases, leaving 21 bases between them. This CDR3 comprises 15 residues. Germline V gives CDR1 DFQATT, CDR2 SNEGSKA (reference sequence). The CDR3 DNA sequence: TGCAGTGCCCTCGTCGGGGGGCGTGAAATCAATGAGCAGTTCTTC. Its translation: CSALVGGREINEQFF.

This clonotype was detected many times. This is likely a read error, given that the CDR3 carries no conserved phenylalanine or tryptophan at its end. The DNA is left out, because the CDR3 cannot be placed on it with certainty; the CDR3 is given as TCRdb lists it. This sequence joins TRBV20-1 and TRBJ2-5; TRBD2 was called by the table and not checked on the DNA. Germline V gene data show CDR1 as DFQATT and CDR2 as SNEGSKA (reference sequence). The length of the CDR3 is 9 amino acids, counting both ends. The CDR3 region is CSASPLVQV.

This chain uses TRBV19 with TRBJ1-5; 9 bases match TRBD1. Losses at the gene ends were 8 bases for V and 1 base for J; bases not matched to a gene: 6. Germline loops: CDR1 LNHDA, CDR2 SQIVND (reference sequence). The CDR3 runs 15 residues. The CDR3 DNA reads TGTGCCAGTTCGGGACAGGGCATGAGCAATCAGCCCCAGCATTTT. This gives the protein CASSGQGMSNQPQHF.

Details on this clonotype: The junction departs from germline at one end; a sequencing error may be responsible. The rearrangement links TRBV9 to TRBJ2-6; D unresolved. The germline gives CDR1 SGDLS, CDR2 YYNGEE. The CDR3 extends over 13 amino acids. The CDR3: CANSDTGANVLTF. CDR3 nucleotides: TGCGCCAACAGCGACACTGGGGCCAACGTCCTGACTTTC.

The chain employs TRBV29-1 and TRBJ2-5, with 11 bases aligning to TRBD1. The CDR3 has 15 residues. The J segment lost 5 bases and the V segment lost 6 bases, leaving 11 bases of the junction unmatched. The germline V gene has CDR1 SQVTM and CDR2 ANQGSEA. CDR3 sequence reads: CSVVMGQGGLETQYF. The CDR3 DNA reads as TGCAGCGTGGTAATGGGACAGGGGGGATTGGAGACCCAGTACTTC. The complete variable domain, with remaining parts taken from reference TRBV29-1 and TRBJ2-5, reads SAVISQKPSRDICQRGTSLTIQCQVDSQVTMMFWYRQQPGQSLTLIATANQGSEATYESGFVIDKFPISRPNLTFSTLTVSNMSPEDSSIYLCSVVMGQGGLETQYFGPGTRLLVL.

In this sample, this clonotype turned up a few times. The J gene is TRBJ2-2, the V gene TRBV6-5; D gene ambiguous. This CDR3 contains 14 residues. From germline, CDR1 is MNHEY and CDR2 SVGAGI. With 6 bases removed from V and 1 base from J, the gap between germline ends came to 9 bases. The chain's CDR3 is CASRPDGNTGELFF. Here the CDR3 DNA reads TGTGCCAGCAGGCCCGACGGGAACACCGGGGAGCTGTTTTTT.

The chain carries TRBV30 and TRBJ1-6; D is undetermined. There are 14 residues in the CDR3. Germline CDR1 is GTSNPN and CDR2 is SVGIG (reference sequence). V was pared by 0 bases and J by 3 bases, with 6 bases between. In DNA form, the CDR3 reads TGTGCCTGGAGTGTGTACAGCTATAATTCACCCCTCCACTTT. Its translation is CAWSVYSYNSPLHF.

This clonotype was observed at least ten times. The genes are TRBV4-1 and TRBJ2-7; TRBD2 is a possible D gene (6 bases). Germline loops: CDR1 MGHRA, CDR2 YSYEKL. The CDR3 covers 15 residues. V lost 0 bases, J lost 2 bases, and 11 bases lay in between. The CDR3 coding sequence is TGCGCCAGCAGCCAAGATCGGGGGAACGCCTACGAGCAGTACTTC. Protein product: CASSQDRGNAYEQYF.

The chain uses TRBV3-1 and TRBJ1-1; no reliable D call. Germline V lookup: CDR1 LGHDT, CDR2 YNNKEL (reference sequence). CDR3 length: 14 residues. With 0 bases removed from V and 2 bases from J, the gap between germline ends came to 7 bases. CDR3 DNA: TGTGCCAGCAGCCAAGAGGGTGCTAACACTGAAGCTTTCTTT. Its protein is CASSQEGANTEAFF.

The rearrangement uses TRBV7-2 and TRBJ1-4, with TRBD1 identical over 7 bases. CDR3 length: 15 amino acids. Germline loops: CDR1 SGHTA, CDR2 FQGNSA. With 1 base clipped from V and 5 bases from J, the junction kept 4 bases outside the gene matches. For the CDR3, the DNA is TGTGCCAGCAGCTTAGGAGGGGGCGGGAATGAAAAACTGTTTTTT. Translated, it gives CASSLGGGGNEKLFF.

A few counts support this clonotype. The chain employs TRBV9 and TRBJ2-7; TRBD2 aligns across 7 bases. J lost 3 bases, V lost 1 base, and 4 bases had no gene match. Germline V lookup: CDR1 SGDLS, CDR2 YYNGEE. The CDR3 has 14 residues. As DNA, the CDR3 is TGTGCCAGCAGCGTATCCGGCGGGGGCTACGAGCAGTACTTC. Translated, it gives CASSVSGGGYEQYF.

The chain uses TRBV27 and TRBJ1-2, with 7 bases identical to TRBD1. CDR3 size: 15 residues. Germline trimming cut 8 bases from V and 3 bases from J; bases unmatched to any gene: 12. The germline CDR1 and CDR2 sequences are MNHEY and SMNVEV (reference sequence). CDR3 region: CASGRQGSSHYGYTF. The DNA of the CDR3 is TGTGCCAGCGGCAGACAGGGAAGTTCGCACTATGGCTACACCTTC.

This clonotype was seen more than once but under ten times. V usage is TRBV5-1 and J usage is TRBJ2-5; maybe TRBD2 (5 bases). The end of the DNA fits TRBJ2-1 better, so the J call may be wrong. Germline assignment: CDR1 SGHRS and CDR2 YFSETQ. The CDR3 is 12 amino acids. The CDR3 sequence is CASRGGRNEQFF. For the CDR3, the DNA is TGCGCCAGCAGAGGCGGGCGGAATGAGCAGTTCTTC.

This clonotype was observed a few times. The J gene is TRBJ2-6, the V gene TRBV28; 13 positions agree with TRBD2. The CDR3 is 18 residues long. The V and J ends lost 4 bases and 3 bases, in that order; junction bases with no gene match: 6. Germline assignment: CDR1 MDHEN and CDR2 SYDVKM. CDR3 coding DNA: TGTGCCAGCAGTTCCCCCGGACTAGCGGGAGTTGGGGCCAACGTCCTGACTTTC. Translated, it gives CASSSPGLAGVGANVLTF.

This clonotype appeared a few times. This rearrangement joins TRBV19 to TRBJ2-1; 9 positions agree with TRBD2. The V segment lost 7 bases and the J segment 4 bases; nucleotides outside the gene matches: 5. The germline gives CDR1 LNHDA, CDR2 SQIVND (reference sequence). The CDR3 is made up of 14 amino acids. As DNA, the CDR3 is TGTGCCAGTAAGACTAGCGGAGGATACAATGAGCAGTTCTTC. It is translated as CASKTSGGYNEQFF.

This sequence joins TRBV29-1 and TRBJ2-1; D remains unclear. Germline CDR1 reads SQVTM; CDR2 reads ANQGSEA. Trimming took 7 bases from V and 8 from J, leaving 9 bases between them. CDR3 size: 10 residues. The CDR3 region is CSACIDEQFF. The CDR3 bases are TGCAGCGCCTGTATCGATGAGCAGTTCTTC.

A few counts support this clonotype. The rearrangement uses TRBV6-1 and TRBJ1-6; D may be TRBD1 (5 bases). The CDR3 consists of 15 residues. Germline V gene lookup returns CDR1 MNHNS and CDR2 SASEGT. V gave up 4 bases and J gave up 7 bases, with 14 bases separating them. CDR3 DNA: TGTGCCAGCAGTGTTAGAGAGGGGTCAAATTCACCCCTCCACTTT. Residues: CASSVREGSNSPLHF.

The chain couples TRBV19 to TRBJ1-1; 9 bases match TRBD1. CDR3 length: 16 amino acids. V lost 7 bases, J lost 4 bases, and 13 bases stayed unmatched. Germline loops: CDR1 LNHDA, CDR2 SQIVND (reference sequence). The CDR3 bases are TGTGCCAGTACCGCACCAGGGACAGGGCTGGGCACTGAAGCTTTCTTT. It yields the protein CASTAPGTGLGTEAFF.

The chain carries TRBV7-9 and TRBJ2-1, with TRBD2 matching over 10 bases. V gave up 4 bases and J gave up 3 bases; unmatched junction bases: 3. This CDR3 contains 15 residues. CDR1 and CDR2 from the germline V gene are SEHNR and FQNEAQ (reference sequence). CDR3 loop: CASSSGLADYNEQFF. Written as DNA, the CDR3 is TGTGCCAGCAGCTCAGGACTAGCGGACTACAATGAGCAGTTCTTC.